This TCR beta chain was captured in a study of vaccination effects on CD4 cells after COVID-19. General study points: Long after vaccination, the clones induced by infection and by vaccine shrank markedly in size.

This clone was observed once. The antigen is undetermined. Germline V gene lookup returns CDR1 SGHVS and CDR2 FQNEAQ. J lost 3 bases, V lost 7 bases, and 14 bases had no gene match. The CDR3 length is 17 residues. Before sequencing took place, the ViraFEST assay used viral peptide pools to expand antigen-specific CD4+ T cells. Culture lasted about 10 days before CD4+ T cell isolation. The table came from immunoSEQ multiplex PCR; TCRdb's copy has only in-frame clones and leaves some out. The sample consists of about 60,000 clones, 80% to 90% of them appearing once. The chain joins TRBV7-8 to TRBJ2-1; the match to TRBD2 covers 8 bases. The TCR comes from a human donor who received a COVID-19 vaccine. Source: CD4+ T cells from PBMCs cultured with HCoV-229E spike peptides, taken before COVID-19 vaccination. Here the CDR3 reads CASTPSGSALIYNEQFF. The CDR3 DNA reads as TGTGCCAGCACCCCCAGCGGGAGCGCACTTATCTACAATGAGCAGTTCTTC. Filled out from reference TRBV7-8 and TRBJ2-1, the complete variable domain reads GAGVSQSPRYKVAKRGQDVALRCDPISGHVSLFWYQQALGQGPEFLTYFQNEAQLDKSGLPSDRFFAERPEGSVSTLKIQRTQQEDSAVYLCASTPSGSALIYNEQFFGPGTRLTVL.